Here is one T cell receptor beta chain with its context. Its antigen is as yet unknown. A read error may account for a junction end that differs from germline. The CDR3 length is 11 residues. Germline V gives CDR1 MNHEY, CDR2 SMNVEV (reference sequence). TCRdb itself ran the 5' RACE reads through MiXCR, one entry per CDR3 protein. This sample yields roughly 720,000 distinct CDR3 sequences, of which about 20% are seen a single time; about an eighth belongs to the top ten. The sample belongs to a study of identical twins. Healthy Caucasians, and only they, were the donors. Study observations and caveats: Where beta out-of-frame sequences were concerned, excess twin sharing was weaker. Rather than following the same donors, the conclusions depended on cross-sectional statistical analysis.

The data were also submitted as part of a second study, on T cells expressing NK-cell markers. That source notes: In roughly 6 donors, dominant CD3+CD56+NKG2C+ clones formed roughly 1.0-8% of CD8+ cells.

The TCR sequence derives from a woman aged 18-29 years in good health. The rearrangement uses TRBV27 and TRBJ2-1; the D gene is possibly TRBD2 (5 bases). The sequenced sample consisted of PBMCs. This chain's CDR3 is CASSDYDEQFF. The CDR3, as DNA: TGTGCCAGCAGCGACTACGATGAGCAGTTCTTC.